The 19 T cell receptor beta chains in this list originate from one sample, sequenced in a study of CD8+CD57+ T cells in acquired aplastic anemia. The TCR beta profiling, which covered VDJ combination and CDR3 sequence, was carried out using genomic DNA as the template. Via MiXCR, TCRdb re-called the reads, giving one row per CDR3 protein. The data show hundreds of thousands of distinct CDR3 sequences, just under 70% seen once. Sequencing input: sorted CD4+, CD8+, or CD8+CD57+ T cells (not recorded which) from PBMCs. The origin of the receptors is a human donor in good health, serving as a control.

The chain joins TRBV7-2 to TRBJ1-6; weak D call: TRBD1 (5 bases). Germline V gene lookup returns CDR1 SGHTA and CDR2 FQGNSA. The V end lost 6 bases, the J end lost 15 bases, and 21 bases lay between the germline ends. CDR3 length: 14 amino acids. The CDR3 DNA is TGTGCCAGCAGTTCGACGGGGCTGTGTTGCCACCTCCACTTT. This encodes CASSSTGLCCHLHF.

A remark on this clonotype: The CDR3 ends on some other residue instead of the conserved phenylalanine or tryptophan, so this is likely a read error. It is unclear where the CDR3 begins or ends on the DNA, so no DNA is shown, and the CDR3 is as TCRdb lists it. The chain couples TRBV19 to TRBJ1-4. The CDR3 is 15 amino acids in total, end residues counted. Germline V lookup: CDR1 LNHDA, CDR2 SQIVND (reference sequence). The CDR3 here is CASSALAGGCEQYFL.

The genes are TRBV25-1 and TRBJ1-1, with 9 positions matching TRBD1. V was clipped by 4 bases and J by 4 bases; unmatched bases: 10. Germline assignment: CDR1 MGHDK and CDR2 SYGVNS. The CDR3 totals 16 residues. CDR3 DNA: TGTGCCAGCAGTGCCAGAGAAGGGACAGGGAGCACTGAAGCTTTCTTT. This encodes CASSAREGTGSTEAFF.

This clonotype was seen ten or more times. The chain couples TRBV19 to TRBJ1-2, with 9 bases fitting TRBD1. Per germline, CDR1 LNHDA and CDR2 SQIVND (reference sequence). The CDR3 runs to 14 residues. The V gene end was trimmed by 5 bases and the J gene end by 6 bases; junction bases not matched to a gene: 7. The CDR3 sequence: CASSELQGANGYTF. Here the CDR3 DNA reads TGTGCCAGTAGTGAACTACAGGGGGCGAATGGCTACACCTTC.

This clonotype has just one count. Written as DNA, the CDR3 is TGTGCCACCAGCAGCAGCAGTCGCGTGGCGCTGGCGTACGAGCAGTACTTC. This gives the protein CATSSSSRVALAYEQYF. The rearrangement uses TRBV15 and TRBJ2-7; the D is unclear. V gave up 3 bases and J gave up 4 bases, with 22 bases separating them. The CDR3 runs to 17 residues. CDR1 is LNHNV and CDR2 is YYDKDF in the germline V gene (reference sequence). The whole variable domain, remainder taken from reference TRBV15 and TRBJ2-7, is DAMVIQNPRYQVTQFGKPVTLSCSQTLNHNVMYWYQQKSSQAPKLLFHYYDKDFNNEADTPDNFQSRRPNTSFCFLDIRSPGLGDTAMYLCATSSSSRVALAYEQYFGPGTRLTVT.

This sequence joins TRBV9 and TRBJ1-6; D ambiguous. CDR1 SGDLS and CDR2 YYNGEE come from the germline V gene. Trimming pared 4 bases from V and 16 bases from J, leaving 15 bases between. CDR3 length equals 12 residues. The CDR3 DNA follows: TGTGCCAGCAGCCTGAGCGTTACAGATCTCCACTTT. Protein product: CASSLSVTDLHF.

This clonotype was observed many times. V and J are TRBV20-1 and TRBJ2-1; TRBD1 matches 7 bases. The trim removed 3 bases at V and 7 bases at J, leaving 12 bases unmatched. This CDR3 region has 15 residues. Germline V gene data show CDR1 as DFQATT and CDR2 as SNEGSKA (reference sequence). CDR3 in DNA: TGCAGTGCTAGGCACACAGGGGTCGTGGGGAATGAGCAGTTCTTC. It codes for CSARHTGVVGNEQFF.

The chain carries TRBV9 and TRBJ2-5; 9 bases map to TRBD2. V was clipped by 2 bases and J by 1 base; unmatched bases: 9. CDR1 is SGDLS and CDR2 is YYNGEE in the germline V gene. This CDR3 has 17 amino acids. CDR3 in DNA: TGTGCCAGCAGCGTCGGGTTAGCGGGAGCCTTCCAAGAGACCCAGTACTTC. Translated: CASSVGLAGAFQETQYF.

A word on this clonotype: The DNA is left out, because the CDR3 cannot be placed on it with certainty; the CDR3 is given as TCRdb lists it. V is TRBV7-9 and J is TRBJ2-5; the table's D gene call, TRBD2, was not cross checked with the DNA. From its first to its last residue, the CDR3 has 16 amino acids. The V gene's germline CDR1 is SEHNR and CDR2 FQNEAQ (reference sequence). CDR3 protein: CASTGRRPSTSGPQYF.

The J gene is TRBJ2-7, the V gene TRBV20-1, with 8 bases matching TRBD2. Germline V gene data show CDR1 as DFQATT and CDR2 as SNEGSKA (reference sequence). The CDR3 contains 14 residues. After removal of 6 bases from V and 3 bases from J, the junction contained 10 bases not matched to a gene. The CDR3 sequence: CSAESSGGGYEQYF. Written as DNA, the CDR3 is TGCAGTGCGGAATCCAGCGGGGGAGGCTACGAGCAGTACTTC.

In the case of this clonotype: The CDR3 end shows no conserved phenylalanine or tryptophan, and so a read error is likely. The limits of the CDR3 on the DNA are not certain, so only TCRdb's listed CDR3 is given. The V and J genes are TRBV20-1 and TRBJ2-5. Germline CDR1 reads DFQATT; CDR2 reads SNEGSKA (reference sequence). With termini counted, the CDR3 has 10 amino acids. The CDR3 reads CSAMGFTDTL.

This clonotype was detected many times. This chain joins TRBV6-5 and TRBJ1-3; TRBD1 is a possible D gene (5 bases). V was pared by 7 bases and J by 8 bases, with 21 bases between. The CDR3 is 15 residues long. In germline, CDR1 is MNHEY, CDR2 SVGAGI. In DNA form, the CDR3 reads TGTGCCAGCACCCAGCTCGCAGGGCCAAGAGACACCATATATTTT. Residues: CASTQLAGPRDTIYF.

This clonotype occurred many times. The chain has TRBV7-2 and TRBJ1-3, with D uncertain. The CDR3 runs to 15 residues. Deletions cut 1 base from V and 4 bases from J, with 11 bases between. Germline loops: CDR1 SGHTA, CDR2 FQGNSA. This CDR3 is CASSLEPILGNTIYF. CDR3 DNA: TGTGCCAGCAGCTTAGAACCCATACTGGGAAACACCATATATTTT.

The CDR3 bases are TGTGCCAGCAGCGGGACTAGCGGGGGGAAGGACCAAGAGACCCAGTACTTC. This translates into CASSGTSGGKDQETQYF. The chain links TRBV12-3 or TRBV12-4 to TRBJ2-5, with TRBD2 identical over 15 bases. V lost 6 bases, J lost 0 bases, and 5 bases stayed unmatched. The CDR3 consists of 17 residues.

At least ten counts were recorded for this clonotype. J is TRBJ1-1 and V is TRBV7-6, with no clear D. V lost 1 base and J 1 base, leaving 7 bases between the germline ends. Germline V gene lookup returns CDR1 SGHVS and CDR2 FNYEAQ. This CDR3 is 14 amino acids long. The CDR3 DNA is TGTGCCAGCAGCTTAGTGGCTGGGAACACTGAAGCTTTCTTT. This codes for CASSLVAGNTEAFF.

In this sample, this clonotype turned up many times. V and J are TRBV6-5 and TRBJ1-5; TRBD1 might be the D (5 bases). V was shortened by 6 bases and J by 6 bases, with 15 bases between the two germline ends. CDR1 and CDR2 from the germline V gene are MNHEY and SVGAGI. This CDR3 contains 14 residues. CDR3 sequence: CASSPQGMGQPQHF. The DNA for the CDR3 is TGTGCCAGCAGCCCCCAGGGAATGGGTCAGCCCCAGCATTTT.

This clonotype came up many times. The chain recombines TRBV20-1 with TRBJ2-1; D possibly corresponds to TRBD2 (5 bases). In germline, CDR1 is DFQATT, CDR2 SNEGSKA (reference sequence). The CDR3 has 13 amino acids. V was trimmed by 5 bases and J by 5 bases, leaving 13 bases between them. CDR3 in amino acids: CSASLTGNNEQFF. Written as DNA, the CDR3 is TGCAGTGCTTCTCTAACGGGGAACAATGAGCAGTTCTTC.

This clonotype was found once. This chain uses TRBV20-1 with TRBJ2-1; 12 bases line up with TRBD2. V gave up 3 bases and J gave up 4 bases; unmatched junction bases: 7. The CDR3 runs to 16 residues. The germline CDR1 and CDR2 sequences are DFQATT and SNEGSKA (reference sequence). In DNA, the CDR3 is TGCAGTGCTAGTGACGGACTAGCGGGAAATTACAATGAGCAGTTCTTC. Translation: CSASDGLAGNYNEQFF.

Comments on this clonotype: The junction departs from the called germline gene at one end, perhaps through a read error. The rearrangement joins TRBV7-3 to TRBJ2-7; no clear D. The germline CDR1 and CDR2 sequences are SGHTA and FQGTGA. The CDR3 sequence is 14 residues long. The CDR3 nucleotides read TGTGCCAGCAGCCAGACTCTTGCTTCACCCCACCACTTTTTC. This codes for CASSQTLASPHHFF.